The 30 T cell receptor beta chains in this list originate from one sample, sequenced in a study of monozygotic twins with cystic fibrosis. Generated by immunoSEQ multiplex PCR, the TCRdb table keeps only in-frame clones and is missing some. The sample has about 24,000 clones, around 93% seen once; the top ten hold 0.29%. The specimen sequenced was blood. Receptors were obtained from a girl aged 2 to 9 with cystic fibrosis.

In its sample, this clone was seen once. V and J are TRBV7-6 and TRBJ1-1; D not certain. Germline lookup yields CDR1 SGHVS and CDR2 FNYEAQ. CDR3 size: 13 residues. Trimming pared 5 bases from V and 3 bases from J, leaving 10 bases between. In DNA, the CDR3 is TGTGCCAGCAGCCGTAGTGAGGACACTGAAGCTTTCTTT. Protein sequence: CASSRSEDTEAFF.

This rearrangement joins TRBV9 to TRBJ1-1; 11 bases align to TRBD1. The germline CDR1 and CDR2 sequences are SGDLS and YYNGEE. Trimming at V came to 4 bases and at J to 3 bases, leaving 8 bases not matched to a gene. CDR3 length equals 16 residues. The CDR3 reads CASSSFGGQGDTEAFF. The CDR3 region has the DNA TGTGCCAGCAGCTCTTTTGGGGGACAGGGGGACACTGAAGCTTTCTTT.

This sequence joins TRBV7-2 and TRBJ2-5; maybe TRBD1 (5 bases). Germline CDR1 reads SGHTA; CDR2 reads FQGNSA. The CDR3 runs to 11 residues. V was trimmed by 4 bases and J by 5 bases, leaving 5 bases between them. The DNA for the CDR3 is TGTGCCAGCAGCTCAGGGGAGACCCAGTACTTC. It specifies CASSSGETQYF.

This chain uses TRBV5-6 with TRBJ1-1; 7 bases agree with TRBD1. Germline CDR1 SGHDT, CDR2 YYEEEE. The CDR3 is made up of 14 amino acids. V shed 4 bases, J shed 3 bases, and the junction held 6 bases outside the gene matches. The CDR3 protein is CASSPMTGHTEAFF. In nucleotides, the CDR3 is TGTGCCAGCAGCCCAATGACAGGGCACACTGAAGCTTTCTTT.

This chain uses TRBV27 with TRBJ2-3, with 9 bases that match TRBD2. CDR3 length: 14 amino acids. After removal of 6 bases from V and 4 bases from J, the junction contained 5 bases not matched to a gene. Germline V gene lookup returns CDR1 MNHEY and CDR2 SMNVEV (reference sequence). DNA for the CDR3: TGTGCCAGCAGGTTGGCGGGGGGGCCAGATACGCAGTATTTT. Protein sequence: CASRLAGGPDTQYF.

V is TRBV5-1 and J is TRBJ1-1, with unresolved D. The V end was cut by 0 bases, the J end by 7 bases, with 13 bases between. This CDR3 is 14 amino acids long. Germline V gene data show CDR1 as SGHRS and CDR2 as YFSETQ. The DNA for the CDR3 is TGCGCCAGCAGCTTGGAAGCAGGATCAAATGAAGCTTTCTTT. It encodes CASSLEAGSNEAFF.

This chain joins TRBV6-5 and TRBJ1-6; 10 bases fit TRBD1. Germline assignment: CDR1 MNHEY and CDR2 SVGAGI. The CDR3 length is 14 residues. Unmatched junction bases numbered 7, after V lost 10 bases and J lost 7 bases. CDR3 in DNA: TGTGCCACCGCGTCGACAGGGGGCAATTCACCCCTCCACTTT. This translates into CATASTGGNSPLHF.

The CDR3 sequence: CASNQDGDTQYF. CDR3 bases: TGTGCCAGCAACCAGGACGGAGATACGCAGTATTTT. V and J are TRBV9 and TRBJ2-3; D gene unclear. CDR1 is SGDLS, CDR2 YYNGEE, per germline. Trimming took off 6 bases at V and 5 bases at J, with 10 bases between the two ends. The CDR3 contains 12 residues.

The chain carries TRBV7-2 and TRBJ2-7, with 10 bases matching TRBD2. Germline CDR1 reads SGHTA; CDR2 reads FQGNSA. The CDR3 extends over 15 amino acids. Trimming took 5 bases from V and 3 from J; bases not matched to a gene: 7. The chain's CDR3 is CASSPASGRYYEQYF. The DNA of the CDR3 is TGTGCCAGCAGCCCCGCTAGCGGGAGATACTACGAGCAGTACTTC.

The V and J genes are TRBV7-9 and TRBJ2-7, with D possibly matching TRBD1 (6 bases). The CDR3 totals 14 residues. The germline gives CDR1 SEHNR, CDR2 FQNEAQ (reference sequence). V was shortened by 2 bases and J by 0 bases, with 8 bases between the two germline ends. The CDR3 bases are TGTGCCAGCAGCTTAACAGGGACCTCCTACGAGCAGTACTTC. Protein: CASSLTGTSYEQYF. The whole variable domain, filled in from reference TRBV7-9 and TRBJ2-7, reads DTGVSQNPRHKITKRGQNVTFRCDPISEHNRLYWYRQTLGQGPEFLTYFQNEAQLEKSRLLSDRFSAERPKGSFSTLEIQRTEQGDSAMYLCASSLTGTSYEQYFGPGTRLTVT.

The rearrangement joins TRBV5-5 to TRBJ1-3; 10 nucleotides align to TRBD1. The CDR3 totals 15 residues. The V and J ends lost 0 bases and 7 bases, in that order; junction bases with no gene match: 4. Germline CDR1 SGHKS, CDR2 YYEKEE (reference sequence). The CDR3 DNA sequence: TGTGCCAGCAGCTTGGTTTGGGACAGGGGTAACACCATATATTTT. It is translated as CASSLVWDRGNTIYF.

The J gene is TRBJ2-2, the V gene TRBV4-1, with D hard to call. V was shortened by 0 bases and J by 6 bases, with 17 bases between the two germline ends. The CDR3 sequence is 17 residues long. The V gene's germline CDR1 is MGHRA and CDR2 YSYEKL. The CDR3 loop is CASSQEAGTKSAGELFF. CDR3 bases: TGCGCCAGCAGCCAAGAGGCCGGAACAAAGTCGGCCGGGGAGCTGTTTTTT.

The chain joins TRBV25-1 to TRBJ1-3, with 7 bases aligning to TRBD1. Per the germline V gene, CDR1 is MGHDK and CDR2 is SYGVNS. The CDR3 contains 14 residues. With 5 bases clipped from V and 8 bases from J, the junction kept 9 bases outside the gene matches. CDR3 in DNA: TGTGCCAGCAGTCAGGACAGGCCGTGGGACACCATATATTTT. Its translation: CASSQDRPWDTIYF.

The gene calls are TRBV4-3 and TRBJ1-6, with 9 bases matching TRBD1. With V trimmed by 3 bases and J by 7 bases, 1 base remained unmatched. The CDR3 is 14 amino acids. Germline lookup yields CDR1 LGHNA and CDR2 YSLEER. CDR3 in DNA: TGCGCCAGCAGCCAGGGACAGGGAAATTCACCCCTCCACTTT. As protein: CASSQGQGNSPLHF.

V and J are TRBV30 and TRBJ2-7; 9 positions agree with TRBD2. The CDR3 consists of 15 residues. The junction had 5 bases not matched to a gene; V was cut back by 0 bases and J by 2 bases. Germline lookup yields CDR1 GTSNPN and CDR2 SVGIG (reference sequence). The DNA for the CDR3 is TGTGCCTGGAGTGTAGTTCTAGCGGGACCCTACGAGCAGTACTTC. It translates to CAWSVVLAGPYEQYF.

The chain has TRBV4-1 and TRBJ2-4, with D uncertain. CDR1 MGHRA and CDR2 YSYEKL come from the germline V gene. This CDR3 is 16 amino acids long. Trimming removed 1 base from V and 0 bases from J, with 10 bases in between. CDR3 coding DNA: TGCGCCAGCAGCCAAGCTCCTGATTTAGCCAAAAACATTCAGTACTTC. Translated, it gives CASSQAPDLAKNIQYF.

The CDR3 spells CASSFGLAGGLSYEQYF. For the CDR3, the DNA is TGCGCCAGCAGCTTTGGGCTAGCGGGGGGCCTTTCCTACGAGCAGTACTTC. The chain recombines TRBV5-1 with TRBJ2-7; TRBD2 agrees at 11 bases. Germline trimming cut 2 bases from V and 1 base from J; bases unmatched to any gene: 8. This CDR3 spans 17 amino acids. Germline-derived CDR1 and CDR2 are SGHRS and YFSETQ.

This clone was detected once. The chain has TRBV5-6 and TRBJ1-6; a weak D match, TRBD1 (6 bases). CDR1 is SGHDT, CDR2 YYEEEE, per germline. Trimming pared 3 bases from V and 8 bases from J, leaving 15 bases between. The CDR3 runs 15 residues. The CDR3 here is CASSSLDSAHSPLHF. The DNA of the CDR3 is TGTGCCAGCAGCTCCCTGGACAGCGCGCATTCACCCCTCCACTTT.

This chain joins TRBV7-2 and TRBJ2-1; possibly TRBD1 for D (6 bases). Germline lookup yields CDR1 SGHTA and CDR2 FQGNSA. The V end was cut by 5 bases, the J end by 3 bases, with 17 bases between. The length of the CDR3 is 16 residues. CDR3 amino acids: CASSRIGTTNYNEQFF. CDR3 nucleotides: TGTGCCAGCAGCCGCATCGGGACAACTAACTACAATGAGCAGTTCTTC.

The gene calls are TRBV13 and TRBJ2-1; no clear D. The CDR3 spans 11 residues. The germline CDR1 and CDR2 sequences are PRHDT and FYEKMQ (reference sequence). Trimming shortened V by 7 bases and J by 0 bases, and 1 base separated the two germline ends. The DNA of the CDR3 is TGTGCCAGCATCTCCTACAATGAGCAGTTCTTC. Translated: CASISYNEQFF.

This rearrangement joins TRBV4-3 to TRBJ1-5; weak D call: TRBD1 (5 bases). Germline CDR1 reads LGHNA; CDR2 reads YSLEER. The CDR3 totals 14 residues. Trimming cost V 0 bases and J 7 bases, with 10 bases left between them. The DNA for the CDR3 is TGCGCCAGCAGCCAAGAGGCAGGGAGACAGCCCCAGCATTTT. It specifies CASSQEAGRQPQHF.

The rearrangement uses TRBV19 and TRBJ2-3; TRBD1 might be the D (6 bases). There are 14 residues in the CDR3. The germline CDR1 and CDR2 sequences are LNHDA and SQIVND (reference sequence). V lost 4 bases and J lost 3, with 11 bases in between. Here the CDR3 DNA reads TGTGCCAGTAGTACAGGGGAAGGGACAGATACGCAGTATTTT. Protein sequence: CASSTGEGTDTQYF.

The chain links TRBV2 to TRBJ1-5; maybe TRBD1 (5 bases). V shed 2 bases and J shed 4 bases, with 9 bases lying between them. The CDR3 sequence is 14 residues long. The germline V gene encodes CDR1 SNHLY and CDR2 FYNNEI. The CDR3 DNA reads as TGTGCCAGCAGTGAACGACAGCTAAATCAGCCCCAGCATTTT. Its translation: CASSERQLNQPQHF.

This chain joins TRBV6-4 and TRBJ2-1, with D possibly TRBD2 on 5 matching bases. Trimming took off 0 bases at V and 1 base at J, with 7 bases between the two ends. The CDR3 loop spans 15 amino acids. Germline V gene sequence: CDR1 MRHNA, CDR2 SNTAGT. The CDR3 coding sequence is TGTGCCAGCAGTGACTCAGCGGAGTCCTACAATGAGCAGTTCTTC. It specifies CASSDSAESYNEQFF.

The rearrangement uses TRBV2 and TRBJ1-5, with TRBD1 matching over 8 bases. Germline V gives CDR1 SNHLY, CDR2 FYNNEI. The CDR3 spans 15 residues. V lost 6 bases and J lost 7; bases outside the gene matches: 11. Written as DNA, the CDR3 is TGTGCCAGCAGAAACTCAGGGGGCGCGGGACAGCCCCAGCATTTT. Translating it yields CASRNSGGAGQPQHF.

The chain employs TRBV9 and TRBJ2-3, with 9 bases matching TRBD2. With V trimmed by 0 bases and J by 0 bases, 2 bases remained unmatched. In germline, CDR1 is SGDLS, CDR2 YYNGEE. This CDR3 is 16 amino acids long. Written as DNA, the CDR3 is TGTGCCAGCAGCGTAGAAGCGGGGGGCAGCACAGATACGCAGTATTTT. Residues: CASSVEAGGSTDTQYF.

The V call is TRBV27, the J call TRBJ1-1; maybe TRBD1 (5 bases). The ends were cut back, 6 bases at V and 0 bases at J, with 11 bases in the middle. The CDR3 is 14 amino acids. Germline-derived CDR1 and CDR2 are MNHEY and SMNVEV (reference sequence). CDR3 sequence reads: CASRGGNMNTEAFF. CDR3 bases: TGTGCCAGCAGGGGGGGGAACATGAACACTGAAGCTTTCTTT.

This chain's CDR3 is CASSFGETQYF. The CDR3 DNA reads TGTGCCAGCAGCTTTGGTGAGACCCAGTACTTC. V is TRBV5-6 and J is TRBJ2-5, with no clear D. Germline CDR1 and CDR2: SGHDT and YYEEEE. The CDR3 extends over 11 amino acids. V was pared by 2 bases and J by 5 bases, with 4 bases between.

J is TRBJ2-2 and V is TRBV19; D not certain. The CDR3 has 14 amino acids. Germline V gene data show CDR1 as LNHDA and CDR2 as SQIVND (reference sequence). V shed 0 bases and J shed 5 bases, with 7 bases lying between them. CDR3 sequence reads: CASSIDLGTGELFF. In nucleotides, the CDR3 is TGTGCCAGTAGTATAGATCTGGGGACCGGGGAGCTGTTTTTT.

The chain has TRBV4-3 and TRBJ2-1; tentative D call: TRBD2 (6 bases). The V gene lost 1 base and the J gene lost 3 bases, with 10 bases spanning the gap. Germline CDR1 is LGHNA and CDR2 is YSLEER. This CDR3 contains 15 residues. The CDR3 DNA reads as TGCGCCAGCAGCCAAGGGGGGAGGCTCTACAATGAGCAGTTCTTC. Protein sequence: CASSQGGRLYNEQFF.